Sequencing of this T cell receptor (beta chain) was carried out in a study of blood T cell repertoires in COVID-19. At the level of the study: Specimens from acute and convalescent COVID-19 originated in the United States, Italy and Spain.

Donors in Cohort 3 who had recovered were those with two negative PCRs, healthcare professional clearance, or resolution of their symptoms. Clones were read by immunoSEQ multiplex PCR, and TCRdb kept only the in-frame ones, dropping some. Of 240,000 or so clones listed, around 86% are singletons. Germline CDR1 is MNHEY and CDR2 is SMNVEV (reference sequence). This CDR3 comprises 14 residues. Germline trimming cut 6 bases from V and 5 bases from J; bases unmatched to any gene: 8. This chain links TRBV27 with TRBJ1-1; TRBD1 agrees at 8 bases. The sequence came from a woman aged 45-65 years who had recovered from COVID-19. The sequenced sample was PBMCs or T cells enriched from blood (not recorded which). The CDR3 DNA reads TGTGCCAGCAGCGGGGACAGGCCGGGGACTGAAGCTTTCTTT. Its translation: CASSGDRPGTEAFF.